What follows is one TCR beta chain and its context. Source study methods: By means of reference gene primer amplification, nucleated cell counts were estimated. This table comes from immunoSEQ multiplex PCR, and its TCRdb copy is limited to in-frame clones, with some not included. The V and J calls and clone size are taken from that table; D and trimming were inferred from the DNA. The sample yields some 260,000 clones, approximately 90% seen once. The entry originates in a study of blood T cell repertoires in COVID-19. CDR3 length: 15 amino acids. Trimming removed 7 bases from V and 0 bases from J; junction bases left unmatched: 4. CDR1 KGHDR and CDR2 SFDVKD come from the germline V gene.

The V call is TRBV24-1, the J call TRBJ2-1; 8 positions agree with TRBD2. The sequencing input was peripheral blood. The receptor was derived from a woman in her forties who had recovered from COVID-19. CDR3 sequence reads: CATSPGGSSYNEQFF. In nucleotides, the CDR3 is TGTGCCACCAGCCCGGGAGGGAGCTCCTACAATGAGCAGTTCTTC.